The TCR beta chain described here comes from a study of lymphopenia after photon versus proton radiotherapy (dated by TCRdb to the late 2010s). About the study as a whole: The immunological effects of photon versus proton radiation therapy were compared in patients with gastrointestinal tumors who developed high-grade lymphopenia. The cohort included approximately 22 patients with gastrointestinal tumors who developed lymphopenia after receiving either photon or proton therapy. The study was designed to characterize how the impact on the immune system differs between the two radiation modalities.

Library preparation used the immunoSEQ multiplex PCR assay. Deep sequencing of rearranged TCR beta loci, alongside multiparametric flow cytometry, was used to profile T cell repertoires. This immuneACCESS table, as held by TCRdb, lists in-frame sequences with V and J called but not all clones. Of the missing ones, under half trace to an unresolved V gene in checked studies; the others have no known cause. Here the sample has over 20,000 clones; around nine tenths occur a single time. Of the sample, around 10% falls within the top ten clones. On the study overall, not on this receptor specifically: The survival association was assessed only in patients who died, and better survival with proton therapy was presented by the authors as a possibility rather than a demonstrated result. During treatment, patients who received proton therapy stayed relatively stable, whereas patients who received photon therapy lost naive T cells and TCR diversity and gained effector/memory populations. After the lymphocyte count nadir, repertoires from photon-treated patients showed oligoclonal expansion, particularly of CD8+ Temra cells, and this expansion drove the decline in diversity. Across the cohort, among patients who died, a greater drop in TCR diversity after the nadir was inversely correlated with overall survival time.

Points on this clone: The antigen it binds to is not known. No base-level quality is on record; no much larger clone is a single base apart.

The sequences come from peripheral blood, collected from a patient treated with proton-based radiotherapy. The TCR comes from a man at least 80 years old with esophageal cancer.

The nucleotides read TGTGCCAGAAGCTTGTCTAGCGGAGACCAGACCCAGTACTTC. Its protein product is CARSLSSGDQTQYF. The sequence joins TRBV5-3 to TRBJ2-5; 7 of the junction bases match TRBD2. TRBV5-3 is reported as an ORF; its role is uncertain. From the cysteine up to the phenylalanine, the CDR3 has a length of 14 residues. CDR3 DNA only is kept here, 42 bases in frame from base 1. Compared with germline, V lacks 1 base and J lacks 6 bases; bases without a gene match: 6.